Following are 10 T cell receptor beta chains from one sample sequenced in a study of shared clonotypes between healthy human individuals. This table comes from immunoSEQ multiplex PCR, and its TCRdb copy is limited to in-frame clones, with some not included. The table has a few million clones, more than 90% seen once. The sample comprised naive CD4+ T cells sorted from blood. The subset is: CD45RA+ positively selected. The receptors come from a man between 18 and 35 years old in good health.

This chain links TRBV10-3 with TRBJ2-2; the D is unclear. The CDR3 is 13 residues long. Per the germline V gene, CDR1 is ENHRY and CDR2 is SYGVKD. The germline V and J ends were trimmed by 8 bases and 5 bases, with 12 bases remaining between them. This CDR3 is CAIAQIGTGELFF. The CDR3 DNA is TGTGCCATCGCACAGATAGGTACCGGGGAGCTGTTTTTT.

This clone was detected only once. The V and J genes are TRBV2 and TRBJ2-2, with D perhaps TRBD2 (6 bases). CDR1 and CDR2 from the germline V gene are SNHLY and FYNNEI. This CDR3 contains 15 residues. V lost 6 bases and J lost 1, with 12 bases in between. The CDR3: CASRLGTWNTGELFF. In DNA form, the CDR3 reads TGTGCCAGCAGGCTCGGGACTTGGAACACCGGGGAGCTGTTTTTT.

The J gene is TRBJ1-6, the V gene TRBV6-5; 8 bases map to TRBD1. After removal of 6 bases from V and 14 bases from J, the junction contained 9 bases not matched to a gene. This CDR3 is 13 amino acids long. Germline V gene sequence: CDR1 MNHEY, CDR2 SVGAGI. The chain's CDR3 is CASSDRGLWSLHF. The CDR3 DNA reads as TGTGCCAGCAGCGACAGGGGTCTGTGGTCCCTCCACTTT.

CDR3 coding DNA: TGCGCCAGCCAGACAGGGAGGACGGGAGGGGGATCCACAGATACGCAGTATTTT. This translates into CASQTGRTGGGSTDTQYF. The chain has TRBV5-1 and TRBJ2-3; perhaps TRBD2 as D (8 bases). V was pared by 7 bases and J by 2 bases, with 26 bases between. The CDR3 has 18 residues. The V gene's germline CDR1 is SGHRS and CDR2 YFSETQ. The whole variable domain, filled in from reference TRBV5-1 and TRBJ2-3, reads KAGVTQTPRYLIKTRGQQVTLSCSPISGHRSVSWYQQTPGQGLQFLFEYFSETQRNKGNFPGRFSGRQFSNSRSEMNVSTLELGDSALYLCASQTGRTGGGSTDTQYFGPGTRLTVL.

This chain links TRBV18 with TRBJ1-5; perhaps TRBD1 as D (5 bases). Germline values: CDR1 KGHSH, CDR2 LQKENI. The CDR3 runs 16 residues. Between the trimmed V and J ends, which lost 0 bases and 6 bases, there was a span of 15 bases. CDR3 DNA sequence: TGTGCCAGCTCACCACCACTGTTCAGGGCAGGTCAGCCCCAGCATTTT. This gives the protein CASSPPLFRAGQPQHF.

This chain uses TRBV19 with TRBJ1-6, with D perhaps matching TRBD1 (6 bases). V lost 1 base and J lost 6, with 10 bases in between. CDR3 size: 15 residues. The germline V gene has CDR1 LNHDA and CDR2 SQIVND (reference sequence). The chain's CDR3 is CASSIGARGNSPLHF. CDR3 sequence (DNA): TGTGCCAGTAGTATAGGCGCCAGGGGTAATTCACCCCTCCACTTT.

The rearrangement joins TRBV7-8 to TRBJ1-2; tentatively, D is TRBD1 (6 bases). Trimming removed 4 bases at V and 1 base at J, with 19 bases between. In germline, CDR1 is SGHVS, CDR2 FQNEAQ. The CDR3 runs 17 residues. The DNA of the CDR3 is TGTGCCAGCAGCTCCAAGAGGGGGGGGCTTTATAACTATGGCTACACCTTC. Translated, it gives CASSSKRGGLYNYGYTF.

The chain links TRBV6-6 to TRBJ2-1; D is perhaps TRBD1 (6 bases). The length of the CDR3 is 14 residues. With 5 bases removed from V and 6 bases from J, the gap between germline ends came to 14 bases. The germline CDR1 and CDR2 sequences are MNHNY and SVGAGI (reference sequence). The CDR3 bases are TGTGCCAGCAGTCCCCTAGGGGGTAGCAATGAGCAGTTCTTC. It codes for CASSPLGGSNEQFF.

The CDR3 is CASRGEKKAFF. The CDR3 DNA reads as TGTGCCAGTAGGGGGGAAAAGAAAGCTTTCTTT. The rearrangement joins TRBV19 to TRBJ1-1, with D perhaps TRBD1 (5 bases). Germline V CDR1 and CDR2: LNHDA, SQIVND (reference sequence). This CDR3 is 11 amino acids long. V was trimmed by 6 bases and J by 9 bases, leaving 11 bases between them.

V gene TRBV7-8 combines with J gene TRBJ1-2, with TRBD1 matching over 9 bases. V trimming: 5 bases; J trimming: 1 base; junction bases outside the gene matches: 5. CDR1 and CDR2 (germline): SGHVS, FQNEAQ. This CDR3 is 15 amino acids long. The CDR3 DNA sequence: TGTGCCAGCAGCGCCCGGGACAGGGATAACTATGGCTACACCTTC. This codes for CASSARDRDNYGYTF.